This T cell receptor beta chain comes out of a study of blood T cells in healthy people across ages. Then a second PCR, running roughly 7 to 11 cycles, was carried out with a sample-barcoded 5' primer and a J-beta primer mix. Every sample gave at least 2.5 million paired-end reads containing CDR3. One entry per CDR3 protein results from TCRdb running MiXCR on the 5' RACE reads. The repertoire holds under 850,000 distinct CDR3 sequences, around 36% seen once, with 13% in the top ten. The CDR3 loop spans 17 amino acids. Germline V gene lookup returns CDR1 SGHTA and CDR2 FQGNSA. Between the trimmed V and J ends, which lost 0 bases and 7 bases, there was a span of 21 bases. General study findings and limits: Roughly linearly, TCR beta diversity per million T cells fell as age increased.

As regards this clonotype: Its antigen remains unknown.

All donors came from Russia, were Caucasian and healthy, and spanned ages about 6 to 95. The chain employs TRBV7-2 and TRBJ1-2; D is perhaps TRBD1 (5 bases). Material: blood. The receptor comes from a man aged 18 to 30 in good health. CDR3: CASSLAWRTPSGGGYTF. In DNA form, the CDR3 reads TGTGCCAGCAGCTTAGCGTGGAGGACACCCTCGGGGGGTGGCTACACCTTC.